This is a list of T cell receptor beta chains from one sample in a study of PD-L1 blockade in urothelial cancer. Assay: immunoSEQ multiplex PCR; the TCRdb copy retains only in-frame clones and omits some. Among roughly 95,000 clones listed, 87% were seen once. The sequencing here drew on PBMCs, taken around atezolizumab (anti-PD-L1) treatment. The receptors stem from a man aged 55 to 69 with urothelial cancer. The CDR3 runs from the conserved cysteine through the conserved F or W. The D gene is left open where the match is weak. Part of the rows lack a size; the others show once, few, many or a class for expanded clones.

V gene	J gene	D gene	clone size	CDR3 DNA	CDR3 protein
TRBV20-1	TRBJ2-3	NA	NA	TGCAGTGCTAGACAGTCAGATACGCAGTATTTT	CSARQSDTQYF
TRBV5-1	TRBJ2-2	NA	NA	TGCGCCAGCAGCATAACCGGGGAGCTGTTTTTT	CASSITGELFF
TRBV4-2	TRBJ2-1	TRBD2	NA	TGTGCCAGCAGCCAGGGAAGACTAGCGGGGGGAGGGGATGAGCAGTTCTTC	CASSQGRLAGGGDEQFF
TRBV7-2	TRBJ2-1	TRBD1	NA	TGTGCCAGCAGCACCGGGGACAGCTCCTACAATGAGCAGTTCTTC	CASSTGDSSYNEQFF
TRBV30	TRBJ2-1	NA	NA	TGTGCCTGGAGAGAGGCAGGGCCCCCCTACAATGAGCAGTTCTTC	CAWREAGPPYNEQFF
TRBV5-3	TRBJ2-7	NA	NA	TGTGCCAGAAGCCCGACCACTAGCACCTACGAGCAGTACTTC	CARSPTTSTYEQYF
TRBV4-2	TRBJ1-5	NA	NA	TGTGCCAGCAGCCAAGAGCGGGGGGCGTTTGGGAATCAGCCCCAGCATTTT	CASSQERGAFGNQPQHF
TRBV19	TRBJ2-3	TRBD2	NA	TGTGCCAGTAGTGCCCTAACTAGCGGAAGCACAGATACGCAGTATTTT	CASSALTSGSTDTQYF
TRBV5-1	TRBJ1-3	NA	NA	TGCGCCAGCAGCTTGGACAGTATTGGAAACACCATATATTTT	CASSLDSIGNTIYF
TRBV5-4	TRBJ2-1	TRBD2	NA	TGTGCCAGCAGCCTGGTGAACGTTGGACTAGCGGGAGGCAATGAGCAGTTCTTC	CASSLVNVGLAGGNEQFF
TRBV14	TRBJ1-2	NA	NA	TGTGCCAGCAGCCAAGGGGCGGGGCAGGATGGCTACACCTTC	CASSQGAGQDGYTF
TRBV5-4	TRBJ2-1	TRBD2	once	TGTGCCAGCAGACCCTCTAGCGGGAGGGCCTCCTACAATGAGCAGTTCTTC	CASRPSSGRASYNEQFF
TRBV5-1	TRBJ1-3	NA	once	TGCGCCAGCAGCTTGGGGGGAGTAGGCAACACCATATATTTT	CASSLGGVGNTIYF
TRBV25-1	TRBJ2-5	TRBD2	few	TGTGCCAGCGGCTCTGAAGGAGCTAGCGGACTAGAAGAGACCCAGTACTTC	CASGSEGASGLEETQYF
TRBV27	TRBJ1-2	TRBD1	NA	TGTGCCAGCAGTCCGCGACAGGGAAACTATGGCTACACCTTC	CASSPRQGNYGYTF
TRBV7-3	TRBJ2-7	NA	NA	TGTGCCAGCAGCCCGCAACCTGCTAGCGTCGGCTACGAGCAGTACTTC	CASSPQPASVGYEQYF
TRBV29-1	TRBJ1-1	NA	NA	TGCAGCGTTGAAGAACAGGCGAACACTGAAGCTTTCTTT	CSVEEQANTEAFF
TRBV11-2	TRBJ2-1	TRBD2	NA	TGTGCCAGCAGCCGGAGCGGGAGGGCCGGGAATGAGCAGTTCTTC	CASSRSGRAGNEQFF
TRBV28	TRBJ1-3	TRBD1	NA	TGTGCCAGCGTCACAGGGGGCATCTCTGGAAACACCATATATTTT	CASVTGGISGNTIYF
TRBV5-1	TRBJ2-5	TRBD2	NA	TGCGCCAGCAACATGGGGGGGGAACAAGAGACCCAGTACTTC	CASNMGGEQETQYF
TRBV19	TRBJ1-1	NA	NA	TGTGCCAGTAGTATAGATGCGAAGATGAACACTGAAGCTTTCTTT	CASSIDAKMNTEAFF
TRBV5-4	TRBJ2-5	TRBD2	NA	TGTGCCAGCAGCTTGGGCAGCGGGGGACAAGAGACCCAGTACTTC	CASSLGSGGQETQYF
TRBV2	TRBJ2-1	NA	NA	TGTGCCAGCAGTAAGACAGGACATGACAATGAGCAGTTCTTC	CASSKTGHDNEQFF
TRBV9	TRBJ2-3	TRBD2	NA	TGTGCCAGCAGCGTAGCAAGCGGGGGGAACACAGATACGCAGTATTTT	CASSVASGGNTDTQYF
TRBV5-1	TRBJ2-7	TRBD2	few	TGCGCCAGCAGCTTGGCCTTACTAGCGGGTCCCTACGAGCAGTACTTC	CASSLALLAGPYEQYF
TRBV7-4	TRBJ2-7	NA	NA	TGTGCCAGCAGCTGTGGGGGGCGGGGGAGCTCCTACGAGCAGTACTTC	CASSCGGRGSSYEQYF
TRBV7-9	TRBJ1-4	TRBD1	NA	TGTGCCAGCAGCTTATGGACAGGGGAAAAACTGTTTTTT	CASSLWTGEKLFF